This T cell receptor (beta chain) was observed in a study of cytomegalovirus exposure and HLA in healthy donors. Study-level points and caveats: Presence/absence analyses treated sequencing depth as roughly uniform across donors. TCR beta V- and J-gene trimming was later associated with a missense DCLRE1C variant. CMV serostatus was the only immune exposure information that was available.

On this clone itself: Its antigen is unknown.

13 Jbeta primers and 60 Vbeta primers were used for the PCR. Original data processing: Per a later analysis, the number of unique TCR beta chains was 75 million to 90 million, of which about 11 million were shared. Assay: immunoSEQ multiplex PCR; the TCRdb copy retains only in-frame clones and omits some. That table furnishes V, J and clone size, whereas the DNA furnished D and trimming. The sample yields about 150,000 clones, 77% seen once. This CDR3 spans 15 amino acids. Looked up from germline, CDR1 is SQVTM and CDR2 is ANQGSEA. Trimming pared 4 bases from V and 1 base from J, leaving 13 bases between.

The rearrangement uses TRBV29-1 and TRBJ2-2; TRBD1 is a possible D gene (5 bases). The source is a male donor in good health and CMV-seronegative. The sequencing sample was made of PBMCs. CDR3 DNA: TGCAGCGTTGGGCCTCGAGACAGGAACACCGGGGAGCTGTTTTTT. Translation gives CSVGPRDRNTGELFF.